This T cell receptor beta chain is drawn from a study of blood T cell repertoires in COVID-19. As for the study in general: From the United States, Italy and Spain came samples of acute and convalescent COVID-19. PBMCs, B-cell-depleted T cells, or T cells were the source of the cDNA or gDNA that made up the material.

Under the authors' procedure: Estimated nucleated cell counts came from reference gene primer amplification. The table came from immunoSEQ multiplex PCR; TCRdb's copy has only in-frame clones and leaves some out. The V and J calls and clone size are taken from that table; D and trimming were inferred from the DNA. The sample shows 250,000 to 300,000 clones, approximately 85% of them seen only once. This CDR3 has 15 residues. Trimming took 6 bases from V and 4 from J; bases not matched to a gene: 9. Germline V gives CDR1 MDHEN, CDR2 SYDVKM. This clone was observed a few times. This sequence originates from a man in his forties or fifties with active or convalescent COVID-19. Sequences were obtained from peripheral blood. This chain joins TRBV28 and TRBJ2-1, with 7 positions matching TRBD2. The CDR3 loop is CASSSSGHLYNEQFF. CDR3 coding DNA: TGTGCCAGCAGCTCTAGCGGCCATCTATACAATGAGCAGTTCTTC.